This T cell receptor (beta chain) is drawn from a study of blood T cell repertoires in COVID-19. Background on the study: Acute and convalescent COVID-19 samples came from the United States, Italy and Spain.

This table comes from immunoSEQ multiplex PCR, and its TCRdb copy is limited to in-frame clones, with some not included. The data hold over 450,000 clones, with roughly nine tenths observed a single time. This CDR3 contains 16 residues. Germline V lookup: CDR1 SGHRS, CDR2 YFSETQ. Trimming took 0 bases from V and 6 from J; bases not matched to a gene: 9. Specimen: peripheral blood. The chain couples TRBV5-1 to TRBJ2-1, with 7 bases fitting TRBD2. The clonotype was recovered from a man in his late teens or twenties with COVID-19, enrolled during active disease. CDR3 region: CASSLVRGEIGNEQFF. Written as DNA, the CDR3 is TGCGCCAGCAGCTTGGTCCGGGGGGAGATAGGCAATGAGCAGTTCTTC.